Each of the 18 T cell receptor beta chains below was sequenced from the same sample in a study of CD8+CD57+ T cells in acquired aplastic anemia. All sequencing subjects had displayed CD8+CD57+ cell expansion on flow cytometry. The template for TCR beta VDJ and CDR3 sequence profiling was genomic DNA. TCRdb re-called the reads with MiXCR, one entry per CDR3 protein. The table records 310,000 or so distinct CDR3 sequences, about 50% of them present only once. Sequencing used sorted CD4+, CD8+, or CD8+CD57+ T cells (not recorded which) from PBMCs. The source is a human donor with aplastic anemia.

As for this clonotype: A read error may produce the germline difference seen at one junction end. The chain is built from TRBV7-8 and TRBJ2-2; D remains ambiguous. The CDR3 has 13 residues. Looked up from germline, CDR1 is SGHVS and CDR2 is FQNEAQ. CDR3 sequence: CASSPPNTWELFF. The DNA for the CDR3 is TGTGCCAGCAGCCCGCCGAACACCTGGGAGCTGTTTTTT.

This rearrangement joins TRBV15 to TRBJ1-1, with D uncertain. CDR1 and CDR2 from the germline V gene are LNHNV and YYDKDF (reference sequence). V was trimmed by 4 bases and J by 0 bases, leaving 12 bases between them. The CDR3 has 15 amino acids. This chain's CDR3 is CATSKHWGMNTEAFF. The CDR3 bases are TGTGCCACCAGCAAACATTGGGGAATGAACACTGAAGCTTTCTTT.

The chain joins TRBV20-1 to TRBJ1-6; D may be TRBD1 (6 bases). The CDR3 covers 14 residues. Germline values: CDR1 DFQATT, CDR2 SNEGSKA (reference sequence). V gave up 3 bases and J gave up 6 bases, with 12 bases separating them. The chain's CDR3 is CSASRDTTNSPLHF. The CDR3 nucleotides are TGCAGTGCTAGCCGGGACACAACTAATTCACCCCTCCACTTT.

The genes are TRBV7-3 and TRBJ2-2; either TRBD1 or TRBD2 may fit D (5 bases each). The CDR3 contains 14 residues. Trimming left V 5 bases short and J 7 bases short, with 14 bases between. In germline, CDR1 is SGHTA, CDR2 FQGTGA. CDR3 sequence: CASSELGAGGELFF. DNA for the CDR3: TGTGCCAGCAGCGAACTAGGGGCGGGCGGGGAGCTGTTTTTT.

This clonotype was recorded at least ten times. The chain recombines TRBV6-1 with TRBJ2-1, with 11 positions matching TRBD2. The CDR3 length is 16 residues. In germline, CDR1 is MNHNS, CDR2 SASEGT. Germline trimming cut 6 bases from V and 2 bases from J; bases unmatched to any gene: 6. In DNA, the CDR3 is TGTGCCAGCAGCCGGCAGACTAGCGGGACCTACAATGAGCAGTTCTTC. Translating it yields CASSRQTSGTYNEQFF.

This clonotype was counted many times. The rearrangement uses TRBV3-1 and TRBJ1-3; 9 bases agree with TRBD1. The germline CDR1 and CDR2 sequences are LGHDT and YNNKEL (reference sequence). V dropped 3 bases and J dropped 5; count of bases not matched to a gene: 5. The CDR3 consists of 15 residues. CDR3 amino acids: CASSQETGGRNTIYF. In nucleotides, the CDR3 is TGTGCCAGCAGCCAGGAGACAGGGGGGAGAAACACCATATATTTT.

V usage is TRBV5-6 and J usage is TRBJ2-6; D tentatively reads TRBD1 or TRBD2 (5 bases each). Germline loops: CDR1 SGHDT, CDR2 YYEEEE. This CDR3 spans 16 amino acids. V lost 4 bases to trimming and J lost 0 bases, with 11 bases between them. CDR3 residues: CASSPGPLSGANVLTF. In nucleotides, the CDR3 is TGTGCCAGCAGCCCGGGACCGCTCTCTGGGGCCAACGTCCTGACTTTC.

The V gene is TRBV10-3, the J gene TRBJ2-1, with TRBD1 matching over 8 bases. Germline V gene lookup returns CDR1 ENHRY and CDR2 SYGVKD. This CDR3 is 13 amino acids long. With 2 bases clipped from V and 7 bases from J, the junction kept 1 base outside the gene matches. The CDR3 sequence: CAISEQGANEQFF. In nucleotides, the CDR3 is TGTGCCATCAGTGAGCAGGGGGCAAATGAGCAGTTCTTC.

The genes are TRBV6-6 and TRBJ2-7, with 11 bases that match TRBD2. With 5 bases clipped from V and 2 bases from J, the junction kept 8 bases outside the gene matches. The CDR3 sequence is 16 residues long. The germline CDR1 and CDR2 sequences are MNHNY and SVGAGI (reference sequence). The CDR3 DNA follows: TGTGCCAGCAGTCCGCTACTAGCGGGGGATCCCTACGAGCAGTACTTC. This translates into CASSPLLAGDPYEQYF.

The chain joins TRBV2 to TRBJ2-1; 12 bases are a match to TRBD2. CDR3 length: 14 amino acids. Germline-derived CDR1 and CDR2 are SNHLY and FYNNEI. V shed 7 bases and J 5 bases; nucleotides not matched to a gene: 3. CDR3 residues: CASKLAGGNNEQFF. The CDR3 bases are TGTGCCAGCAAACTAGCGGGGGGCAACAATGAGCAGTTCTTC.

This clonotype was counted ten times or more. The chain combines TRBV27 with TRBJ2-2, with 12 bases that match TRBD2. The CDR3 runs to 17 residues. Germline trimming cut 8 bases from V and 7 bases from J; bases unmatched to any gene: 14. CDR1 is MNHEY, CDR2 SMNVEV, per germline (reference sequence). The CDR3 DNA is TGTGCCAGCCAGCTACTAGCGGGAGGTGTTCGAGACGGGGAGCTGTTTTTT. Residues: CASQLLAGGVRDGELFF.

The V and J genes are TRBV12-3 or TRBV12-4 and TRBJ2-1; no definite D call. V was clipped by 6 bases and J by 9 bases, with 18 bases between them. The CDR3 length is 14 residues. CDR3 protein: CASRPQQRGVEQFF. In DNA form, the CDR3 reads TGTGCCAGCAGACCCCAACAAAGAGGAGTTGAGCAGTTCTTC.

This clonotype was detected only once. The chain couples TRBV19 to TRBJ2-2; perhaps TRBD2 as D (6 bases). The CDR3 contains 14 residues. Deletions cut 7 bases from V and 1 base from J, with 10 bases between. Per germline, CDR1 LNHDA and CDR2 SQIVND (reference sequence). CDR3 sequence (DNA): TGTGCCAGTACTTTCGGGGGGAACACCGGGGAGCTGTTTTTT. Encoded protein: CASTFGGNTGELFF.

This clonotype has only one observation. The CDR3 nucleotides read TGCAGTGCTAGAGGGGTTAGCGGCAACGGGGAGCTGTTTTTT. Protein sequence: CSARGVSGNGELFF. This rearrangement joins TRBV20-1 to TRBJ2-2; a possible D gene is TRBD2 (6 bases). This CDR3 has 14 amino acids. V was trimmed by 1 base and J by 7 bases, leaving 13 bases between them. Germline V lookup: CDR1 DFQATT, CDR2 SNEGSKA (reference sequence).

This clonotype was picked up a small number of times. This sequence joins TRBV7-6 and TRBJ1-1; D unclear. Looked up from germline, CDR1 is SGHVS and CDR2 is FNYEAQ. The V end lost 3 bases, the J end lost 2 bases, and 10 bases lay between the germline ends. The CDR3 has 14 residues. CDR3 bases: TGTGCCAGCAGCTTTGACAAGGCAAACACTGAAGCTTTCTTT. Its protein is CASSFDKANTEAFF. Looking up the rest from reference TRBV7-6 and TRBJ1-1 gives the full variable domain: GAGVSQSPRYKVTKRGQDVALRCDPISGHVSLYWYRQALGQGPEFLTYFNYEAQQDKSGLPNDRFSAERPEGSISTLTIQRTEQRDSAMYRCASSFDKANTEAFFGQGTRLTVV.

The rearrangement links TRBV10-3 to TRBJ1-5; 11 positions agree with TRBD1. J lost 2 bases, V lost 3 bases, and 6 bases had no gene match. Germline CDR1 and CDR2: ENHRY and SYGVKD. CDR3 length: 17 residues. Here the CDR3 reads CAISDTDRGQGNQPQHF. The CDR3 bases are TGTGCCATCAGTGATACGGACAGGGGGCAAGGCAATCAGCCCCAGCATTTT.

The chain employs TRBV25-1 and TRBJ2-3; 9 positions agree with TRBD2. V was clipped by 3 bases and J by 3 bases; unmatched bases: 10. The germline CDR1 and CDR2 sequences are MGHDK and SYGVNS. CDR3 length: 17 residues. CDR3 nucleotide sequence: TGTGCCAGCAGTGAGCCCTCGGCGGGAGGGCCGACAGATACGCAGTATTTT. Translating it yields CASSEPSAGGPTDTQYF. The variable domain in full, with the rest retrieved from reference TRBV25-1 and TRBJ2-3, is EADIYQTPRYLVIGTGKKITLECSQTMGHDKMYWYQQDPGMELHLIHYSYGVNSTEKGDLSSESTVSRIRTEHFPLTLESARPSHTSQYLCASSEPSAGGPTDTQYFGPGTRLTVL.

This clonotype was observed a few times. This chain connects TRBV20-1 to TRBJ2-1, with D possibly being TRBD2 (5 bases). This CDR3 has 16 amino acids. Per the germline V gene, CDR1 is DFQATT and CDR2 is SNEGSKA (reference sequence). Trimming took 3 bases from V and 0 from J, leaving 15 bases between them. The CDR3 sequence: CSASNVVGSSYNEQFF. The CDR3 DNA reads TGCAGTGCTAGTAATGTCGTGGGGAGCTCCTACAATGAGCAGTTCTTC.